This T cell receptor (beta chain) was sequenced in a study of blood T cell repertoires in COVID-19. From germline, CDR1 is SGHTA and CDR2 FQGNSA. V was cut by 1 base and J by 2 bases, with 12 bases left in between. CDR3 length: 15 amino acids. This table comes from immunoSEQ multiplex PCR, and its TCRdb copy is limited to in-frame clones, with some not included. The table lists hundreds of thousands of clones, 85% of them singletons. The specimen sequenced was PBMCs or T cells enriched from blood (not recorded which). The receptor's source is a woman in her forties or fifties who had recovered from COVID-19. This chain connects TRBV7-2 to TRBJ2-7; D perhaps matches TRBD1 (6 bases). The CDR3 is CASSLVFGGAYEQYF. DNA for the CDR3: TGTGCCAGCAGCTTAGTATTTGGGGGCGCCTACGAGCAGTACTTC.